This is a list of T cell receptor beta chains from one sample in a study of blood T cell repertoires in COVID-19. The method was immunoSEQ multiplex PCR; TCRdb's version includes in-frame clones alone and lacks a portion of them. Among about 140,000 clones, approximately 85% were seen once, and the ten largest hold less than 5%. The specimen sequenced was peripheral blood. The receptors were gathered from an elderly woman with acute or convalescent COVID-19. CDR3s include the opening cysteine and the closing phenylalanine or tryptophan. D genes are given only for firm matches.

j_call: TRBJ2-2
d_call: TRBD2
v_call: TRBV3-1/TRBV3-2
cdr3_aa: CASSRGLAGNTGELFF

j_call: TRBJ2-3
d_call: TRBD1
v_call: TRBV5-1
cdr3_aa: CASSFGQGWDTQYF

j_call: TRBJ2-1
d_call: NA
v_call: TRBV7-9
cdr3_aa: CASRIRGGGSYNEQFF

j_call: TRBJ2-1
d_call: TRBD1
v_call: TRBV4-2
cdr3_aa: CASSQDSPSTGEIYYYNEQFF

j_call: TRBJ2-1
d_call: TRBD2
v_call: TRBV12-3/TRBV12-4
cdr3_aa: CASSQKLAGEQFF

j_call: TRBJ1-5
d_call: NA
v_call: TRBV4-1
cdr3_aa: CASSQDHAGPRPQHF

j_call: TRBJ1-5
d_call: NA
v_call: TRBV2
cdr3_aa: CASSEGGYSNQPQHF

j_call: TRBJ2-5
d_call: NA
v_call: TRBV5-4
cdr3_aa: CASSFGTTSAETQYF

j_call: TRBJ1-1
d_call: TRBD1
v_call: TRBV6-5
cdr3_aa: CASSIYRGSTEAFF

j_call: TRBJ1-1
d_call: NA
v_call: TRBV7-9
cdr3_aa: CASSSTQGNTEAFF

j_call: TRBJ2-1
d_call: TRBD2
v_call: TRBV27
cdr3_aa: CASSLERGAYSEQFF

j_call: TRBJ1-2
d_call: NA
v_call: TRBV28
cdr3_aa: CASSLRGYGYTF

j_call: TRBJ1-6
d_call: NA
v_call: TRBV19
cdr3_aa: CASSTYPPGRGTNSPLHF

j_call: TRBJ2-7
d_call: NA
v_call: TRBV7-3
cdr3_aa: CASSLGILGTSSYEQYF

j_call: TRBJ2-5
d_call: NA
v_call: TRBV9
cdr3_aa: CASSVVPGLETQYF

j_call: TRBJ1-6
d_call: TRBD1
v_call: TRBV28
cdr3_aa: CASSRDRGYNSPLHF

j_call: TRBJ1-6
d_call: NA
v_call: TRBV27
cdr3_aa: CASSLWSGVNSPLHF

j_call: TRBJ1-3
d_call: TRBD1
v_call: TRBV2
cdr3_aa: CASSPRTGPGGNTIYF

j_call: TRBJ1-1
d_call: NA
v_call: TRBV6-4
cdr3_aa: CASSETGNTEAFF

j_call: TRBJ2-3
d_call: NA
v_call: TRBV7-9
cdr3_aa: CASSLSSVGTDTQYF

j_call: TRBJ2-1
d_call: TRBD2
v_call: TRBV5-1
cdr3_aa: CASSLPNGTSGRASVDEQFF

j_call: TRBJ1-5
d_call: TRBD1
v_call: TRBV7-2
cdr3_aa: CASSATGNSNQPQHF

j_call: TRBJ2-7
d_call: NA
v_call: TRBV18
cdr3_aa: CASSPPYETPTGEQYF